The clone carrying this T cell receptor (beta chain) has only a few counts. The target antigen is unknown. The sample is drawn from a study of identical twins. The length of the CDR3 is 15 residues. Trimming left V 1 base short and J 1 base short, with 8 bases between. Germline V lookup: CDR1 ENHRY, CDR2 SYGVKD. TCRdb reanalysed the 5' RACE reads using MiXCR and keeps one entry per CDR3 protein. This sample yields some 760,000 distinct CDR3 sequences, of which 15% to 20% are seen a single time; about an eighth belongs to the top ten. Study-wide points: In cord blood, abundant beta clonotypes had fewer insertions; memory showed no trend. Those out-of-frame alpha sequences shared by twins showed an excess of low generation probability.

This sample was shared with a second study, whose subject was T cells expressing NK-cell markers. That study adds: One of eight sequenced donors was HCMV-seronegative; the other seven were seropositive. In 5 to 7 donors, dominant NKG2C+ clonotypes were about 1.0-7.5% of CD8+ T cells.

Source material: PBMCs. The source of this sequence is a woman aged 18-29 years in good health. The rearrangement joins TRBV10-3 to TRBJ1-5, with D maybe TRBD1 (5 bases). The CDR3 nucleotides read TGTGCCATCAGTGAGTGGGGGGGGAGCAATCAGCCCCAGCATTTT. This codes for CAISEWGGSNQPQHF.